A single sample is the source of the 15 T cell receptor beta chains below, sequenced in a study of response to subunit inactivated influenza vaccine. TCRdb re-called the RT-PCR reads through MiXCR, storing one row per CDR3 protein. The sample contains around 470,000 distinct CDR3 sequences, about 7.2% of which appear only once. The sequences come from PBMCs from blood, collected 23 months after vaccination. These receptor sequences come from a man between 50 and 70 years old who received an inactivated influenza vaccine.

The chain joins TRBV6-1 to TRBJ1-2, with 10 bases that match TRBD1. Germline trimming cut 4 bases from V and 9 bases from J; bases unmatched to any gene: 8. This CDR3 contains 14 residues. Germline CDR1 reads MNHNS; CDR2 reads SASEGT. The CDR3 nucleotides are TGTGCCAGCAGTGCAGGGACAGGGGCTCAGAGCTACACCTTC. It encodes CASSAGTGAQSYTF.

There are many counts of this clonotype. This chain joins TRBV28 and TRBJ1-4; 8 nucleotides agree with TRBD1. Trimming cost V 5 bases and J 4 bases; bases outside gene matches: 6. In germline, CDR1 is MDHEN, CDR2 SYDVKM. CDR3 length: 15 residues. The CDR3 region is CASSPGTGVNEKLFF. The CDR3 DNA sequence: TGTGCCAGCAGTCCAGGGACAGGAGTTAATGAAAAACTGTTTTTT.

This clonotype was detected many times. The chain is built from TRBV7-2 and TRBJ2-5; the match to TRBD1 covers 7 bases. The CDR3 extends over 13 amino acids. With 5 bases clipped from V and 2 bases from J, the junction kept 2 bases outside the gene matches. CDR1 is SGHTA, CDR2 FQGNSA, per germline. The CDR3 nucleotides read TGTGCCAGCAGCAGGGGGCTACAAGAGACCCAGTACTTC. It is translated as CASSRGLQETQYF.

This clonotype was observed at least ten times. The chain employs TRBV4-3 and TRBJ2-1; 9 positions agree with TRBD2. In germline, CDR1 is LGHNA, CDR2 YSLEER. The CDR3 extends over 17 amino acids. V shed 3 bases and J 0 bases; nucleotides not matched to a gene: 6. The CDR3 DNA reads TGCGCCAGCAGCCATGGAATTAGCGGGAGCTCCTACAATGAGCAGTTCTTC. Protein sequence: CASSHGISGSSYNEQFF.

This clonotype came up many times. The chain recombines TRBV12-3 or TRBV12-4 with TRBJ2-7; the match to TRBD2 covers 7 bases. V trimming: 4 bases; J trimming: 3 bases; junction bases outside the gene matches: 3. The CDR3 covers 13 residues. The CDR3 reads CASSWGGNYEQYF. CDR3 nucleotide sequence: TGTGCCAGCAGTTGGGGGGGGAACTACGAGCAGTACTTC.

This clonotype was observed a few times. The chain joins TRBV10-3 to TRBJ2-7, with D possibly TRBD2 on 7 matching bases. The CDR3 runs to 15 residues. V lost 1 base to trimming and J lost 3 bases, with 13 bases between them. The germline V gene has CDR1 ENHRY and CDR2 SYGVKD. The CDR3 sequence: CAISEFGGTIYEQYF. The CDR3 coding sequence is TGTGCCATCAGTGAGTTCGGGGGGACAATCTACGAGCAGTACTTC.

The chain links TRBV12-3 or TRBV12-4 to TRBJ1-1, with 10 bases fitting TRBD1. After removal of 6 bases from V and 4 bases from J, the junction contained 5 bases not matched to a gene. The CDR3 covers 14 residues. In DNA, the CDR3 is TGTGCCAGCAGCACCAGACAGGGGGCCACTGAAGCTTTCTTT. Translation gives CASSTRQGATEAFF.

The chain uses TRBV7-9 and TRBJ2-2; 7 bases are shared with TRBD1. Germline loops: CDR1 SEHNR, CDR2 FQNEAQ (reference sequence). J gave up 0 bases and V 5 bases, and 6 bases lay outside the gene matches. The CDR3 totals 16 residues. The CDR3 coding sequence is TGTGCCAGCAGCCGGGCGACAGGGTCGAACACCGGGGAGCTGTTTTTT. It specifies CASSRATGSNTGELFF.

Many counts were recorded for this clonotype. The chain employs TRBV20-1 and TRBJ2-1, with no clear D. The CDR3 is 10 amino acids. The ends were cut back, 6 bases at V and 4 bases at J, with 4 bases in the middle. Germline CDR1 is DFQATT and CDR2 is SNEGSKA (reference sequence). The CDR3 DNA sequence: TGCAGTGCCGGATACAATGAGCAGTTCTTC. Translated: CSAGYNEQFF.

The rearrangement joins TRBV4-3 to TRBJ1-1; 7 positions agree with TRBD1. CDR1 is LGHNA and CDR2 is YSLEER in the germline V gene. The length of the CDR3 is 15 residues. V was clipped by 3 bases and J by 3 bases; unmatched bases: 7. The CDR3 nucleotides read TGCGCCAGCAGCCACGACGGACAGGAAGACACTGAAGCTTTCTTT. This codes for CASSHDGQEDTEAFF.

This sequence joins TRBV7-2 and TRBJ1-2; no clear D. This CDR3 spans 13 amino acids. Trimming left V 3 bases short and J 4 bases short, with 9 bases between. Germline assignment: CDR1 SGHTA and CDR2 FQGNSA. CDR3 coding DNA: TGTGCCAGCAGCTTTACTAGAAGCTATGGCTACACCTTC. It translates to CASSFTRSYGYTF.

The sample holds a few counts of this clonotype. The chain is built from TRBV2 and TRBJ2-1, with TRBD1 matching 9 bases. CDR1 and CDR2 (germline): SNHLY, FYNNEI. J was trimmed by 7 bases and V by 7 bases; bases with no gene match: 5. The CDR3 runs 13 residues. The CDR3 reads CASKGTGQNEQFF. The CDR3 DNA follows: TGTGCCAGCAAAGGGACAGGGCAAAATGAGCAGTTCTTC.

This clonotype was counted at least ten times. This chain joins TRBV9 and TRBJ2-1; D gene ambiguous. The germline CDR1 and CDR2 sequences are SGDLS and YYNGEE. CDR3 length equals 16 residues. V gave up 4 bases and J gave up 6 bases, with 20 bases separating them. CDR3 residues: CASSPQRLLKGNEQFF. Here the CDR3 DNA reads TGTGCCAGCAGCCCACAGAGACTCCTTAAGGGCAATGAGCAGTTCTTC.

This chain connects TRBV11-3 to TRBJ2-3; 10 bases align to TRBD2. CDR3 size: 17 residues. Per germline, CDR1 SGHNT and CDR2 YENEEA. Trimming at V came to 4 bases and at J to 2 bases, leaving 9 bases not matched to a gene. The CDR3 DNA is TGTGCCAGCAGCTGGCGAACTAGCGGGACTACCACAGATACGCAGTATTTT. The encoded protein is CASSWRTSGTTTDTQYF.

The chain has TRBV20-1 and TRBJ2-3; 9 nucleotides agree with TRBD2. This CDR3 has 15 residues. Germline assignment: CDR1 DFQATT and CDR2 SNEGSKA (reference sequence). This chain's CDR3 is CSGGRAPGLTDTQYF. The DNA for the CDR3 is TGCTCCGGCGGGAGGGCCCCCGGGTTGACAGATACGCAGTATTTT.